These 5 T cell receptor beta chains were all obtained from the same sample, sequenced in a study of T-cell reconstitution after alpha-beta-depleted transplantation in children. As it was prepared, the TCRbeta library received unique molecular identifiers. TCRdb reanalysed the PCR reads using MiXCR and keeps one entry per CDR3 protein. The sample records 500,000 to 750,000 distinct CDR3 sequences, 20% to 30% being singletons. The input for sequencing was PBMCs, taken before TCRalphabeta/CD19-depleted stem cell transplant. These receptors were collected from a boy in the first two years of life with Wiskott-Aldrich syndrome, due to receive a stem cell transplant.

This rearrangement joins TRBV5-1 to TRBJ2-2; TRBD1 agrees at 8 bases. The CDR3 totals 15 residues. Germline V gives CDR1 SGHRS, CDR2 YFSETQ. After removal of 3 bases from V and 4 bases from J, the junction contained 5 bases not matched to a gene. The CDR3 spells CASSSRGLSTGELFF. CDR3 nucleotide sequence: TGCGCCAGCAGCTCCAGGGGGCTCTCCACCGGGGAGCTGTTTTTT.

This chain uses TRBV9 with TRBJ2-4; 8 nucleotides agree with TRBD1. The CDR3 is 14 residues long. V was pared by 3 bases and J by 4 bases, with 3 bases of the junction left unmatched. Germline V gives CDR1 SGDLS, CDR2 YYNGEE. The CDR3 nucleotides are TGTGCCAGCAGCGCGACAGGGGCTAAAAACATTCAGTACTTC. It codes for CASSATGAKNIQYF.

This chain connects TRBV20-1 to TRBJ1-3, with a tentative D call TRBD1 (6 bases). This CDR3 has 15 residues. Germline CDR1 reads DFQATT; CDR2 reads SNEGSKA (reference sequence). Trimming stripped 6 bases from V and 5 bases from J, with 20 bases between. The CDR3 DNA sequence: TGCAGTGCCCCAATGGGGGGGGCCCGACGAAACACCATATATTTT. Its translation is CSAPMGGARRNTIYF.

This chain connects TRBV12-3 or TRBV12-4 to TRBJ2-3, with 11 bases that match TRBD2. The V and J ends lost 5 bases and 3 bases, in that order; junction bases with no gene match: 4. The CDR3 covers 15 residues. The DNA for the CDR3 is TGTGCCAGCAGTGCTAGCGGGAGGCCTACAGATACGCAGTATTTT. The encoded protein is CASSASGRPTDTQYF.

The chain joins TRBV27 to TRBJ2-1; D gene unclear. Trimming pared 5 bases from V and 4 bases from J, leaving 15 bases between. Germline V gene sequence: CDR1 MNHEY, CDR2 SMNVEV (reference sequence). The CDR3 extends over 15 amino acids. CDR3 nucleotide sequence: TGTGCCAGCAGTCCGCTCCCTAAAGGGTACAATGAGCAGTTCTTC. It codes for CASSPLPKGYNEQFF.